This T cell receptor beta chain was recovered during a study of human T cells and chemical hapten exposure. TCRdb called the RACE reads again in MiXCR, with one record for every CDR3 protein. The sample holds about 58,000 distinct CDR3 sequences, roughly an eighth seen once. This clonotype showed up just a few times. The V segment lost 3 bases and the J segment 6 bases; nucleotides outside the gene matches: 5. CDR1 and CDR2 from the germline V gene are SGDLS and YYNGEE. The CDR3 sequence is 15 residues long. Time point indicated: patch test 3, about 24 weeks after DPC sensitization. Regarding treatment: therapeutic diphenylcyclopropenone sensitization with weekly scalp DPC. Patches went on only after blood had been drawn each time. Donation of samples came from alopecia patients who were 18 to 70 years old and suitable for DPC.

The chain links TRBV9 to TRBJ2-7; TRBD2 matches at 14 bases. This sequence originates from a man under 40 with alopecia areata. Some clones in this sample may be carry-over from other donors' samples. The source material was whole blood, sampled in connection with sensitization to the hapten diphenylcyclopropenone (DPC). CDR3: CASSASGTSGGEQYF. As DNA, the CDR3 is TGTGCCAGCAGCGCCTCCGGGACTAGCGGGGGCGAGCAGTACTTC.